This T cell receptor (beta chain) was documented in a study of regulatory T cells in long-lasting Graves disease (dated by TCRdb to the early 2020s). With respect to the entire study: Newly diagnosed Graves' disease patients had taken antithyroid drugs for less than 3 months. Patients with persistent Graves' disease were compared with patients with newly diagnosed Graves' disease using TCR sequencing and RNA sequencing of peripheral blood. The study took place in China and was registered as a clinical trial. A total of around 35 samples underwent TCR sequencing, from 13 patients with persistent Graves' disease and roughly 20 patients with newly diagnosed Graves' disease. General findings and caveats noted by the study authors: The authors noted that the small sample size was a limitation that may lower accuracy. TRBV28, TRBJ1-2 and TRBJ2-5 were preferentially used in persistent disease, while TRBV20-1 and TRBJ2-1 were favored in newly diagnosed disease. Only peripheral blood was studied, because thyroid tissue, the primary lesion, was inaccessible. A larger number of public clonotypes was shared among persistent patients (around 2,500) than among newly diagnosed patients (roughly 970). Lower TCR Shannon entropy and fewer highly expanded clones were observed in persistent Graves' disease patients than in newly diagnosed patients, which suggested clonal expansion. Sequencing and analysis were restricted to the TCR beta chain.

Looking up the germline V gene (reference sequence) yields CDR1 DFQATT and CDR2 SNEGSKA. The V end loses 5 bases and the J end loses 1 base, and a stretch of 8 bases separates them. The CDR3 has 12 amino acids, counting the end cysteine and phenylalanine. The sequence is cut down to CDR3 DNA, 36 bases in frame from base 1. The label giving this sample's time point can be read as: newly diagnosed GD, antithyroid drugs for less than 3 months. For both TCR sequencing and RNA sequencing, RNA was extracted from PBMCs using TRIzol. Graves' disease was diagnosed according to American Thyroid Association guidelines. Patients for the study were recruited at an endocrinology department in Xi'an, China. Each patient gave approximately 10 milliliters of peripheral blood, collected in an EDTA anticoagulant tube. Ficoll Paque Plus density gradient separation was used to isolate PBMCs, and no additional T cell sorting was done. RNA quality was checked with an Agilent 2100 Bioanalyzer and agarose gel, and concentration with a NanoDrop 2000.

In its sample, this clonotype was seen many times. Its antigen has not been determined. Qualities for individual bases were not recorded, and no much larger clone is one base off. The receptor library was made with multiplex PCR. Sequenced using an Illumina HiSeq 4000. CDR3 regions were amplified by Arm-PCR with iRepertoire HTBI primers to construct TCR beta libraries. PCR products were gel purified before sequencing. The authors processed their data as follows. A total of some 60 TRBV and 14 TRBJ segments were identified across samples and were used for gene usage analysis of CDR3 amino acid clonotypes. COPE and FqMerger were used to merge filtered high-quality paired reads into contigs. BLAST was used to align contigs to IMGT TRBV, TRBD and TRBJ reference genes, and CDR3 was defined according to IMGT. Any clonotype with a frequency above 0.1% was classified as a highly expanded clone. Shannon entropy served as the measure of repertoire diversity, while the Gini coefficient captured V-J evenness. Clonotypes shared by more than one individual were considered public. In TCRdb, the public reads were trimmed at Q25 with fastp and aligned with MiXCR, with productive beta chains retained. Duplicate CDR3 protein sequences are folded into a single record with the most common DNA and genes. The V and J calls were determined by TCRdb, not by the authors. The sample has more than 450,000 distinct CDR3 sequences on record, about 16% of them singletons. 12% of the sample is taken by the ten largest.

These data were also reused for a study on T cells in Graves' hyperthyroidism and ophthalmopathy. As noted in the second study: Stable Graves' hyperthyroidism was defined as no progression to ophthalmopathy during 18 months of follow-up. Hyperthyroidism patients were aged 18 to 65 years and newly diagnosed, with disease duration of less than 2 months. Exclusion was applied to patients with uncontrolled infections, other autoimmune diseases, pregnancy or lactation. Diagnoses were based on clinical symptoms, serum thyroxine and TRAb, thyroid ultrasound and orbital computed tomography. For the first round of RT-PCR on the TCR CDR3, the HTBI primer set was used together with the Qiagen OneStep RT-PCR kit. Most expanded thyroid clonotypes (frequency above 0.001) were also detected in blood, suggesting blood repertoires may reflect thyroid immune responses. A 13 V-J signature model separated ophthalmopathy from stable hyperthyroidism, with approximately 87% sensitivity and about 81% specificity in cross-validation and 80%/75% in testing. In validation, the model predicted progression to ophthalmopathy a median of about 6.5 months before onset, with approximately 70% sensitivity and 72.22% specificity. A discovery cohort of about a hundred patients, about 43 with Graves' ophthalmopathy and approximately 57 with stable Graves' hyperthyroidism, was used to find distinguishing TCR V-J signatures. An independent validation cohort of under 20 hyperthyroidism patients and over 15 patients who later progressed to ophthalmopathy tested prospective prediction of ophthalmopathy. The 100 discovery patients were divided at random into training and test sets in a 7:3 ratio. In addition, the study compared T-cell repertoires in thyroid tissue and in blood from roughly six Graves' hyperthyroidism patients. After blood sampling, hyperthyroidism patients were treated with methimazole at a starting dose of 30 mg daily, and ophthalmopathy patients were treated with high-dose intravenous methylprednisolone. A second multiplex PCR round built the libraries, followed by size selection and purification. Paired-end sequencing of the libraries was performed with 100 bp reads on an Illumina HiSeq2000. SOAPnuke was used to process the raw data, with reads discarded if the reads contained adapters or uncalled bases, had a mean Phred below 15, or lacked an exact constant-primer or identifier match. COPE v1.2.5 was used to merge high-quality paired reads, and clonotypes were defined as unique nucleotide sequences. MiTCR v1.1 was used to align clonotypes to the IMGT TRBV, TRBD and TRBJ reference segments. The analysis included only V-J combinations with a frequency above 0.0001, which together covered approximately 99% of the repertoires. A TCS score was defined as the ratio of F50 (clonal expansion) to E x V (chaos), with BLOSUM62-based TCRdist applied between CDR3 peptides within each V-J. Welch's t-statistics and random forest reduced 500 to 650 V-J features to under 15, which were used in a naive Bayes classifier (R e1071). Sample size was not statistically predetermined, and blinding of investigators to group allocation was not performed. The paper describes TCR Vbeta CDR3 sequencing of 140 or so peripheral blood samples, made up of roughly 45 ophthalmopathy patients, 70 to 75 hyperthyroidism patients and roughly 17 progressor patients.

The rearrangement joined TRBV20-1 to TRBJ1-1; a confident D gene designation cannot be given. The input for sequencing was peripheral blood mononuclear cells (PBMCs), taken at new diagnosis, from a patient treated with antithyroid drugs. The receptor comes from a man between 35 and 55 years old with Graves disease. Donor details come from another sample of the same person, matched by shared clones. CDR3 protein: CSAPRTNTEAFF. Read as DNA, the sequence is TGCAGTGCTCCCCGGACGAACACTGAAGCTTTCTTT.